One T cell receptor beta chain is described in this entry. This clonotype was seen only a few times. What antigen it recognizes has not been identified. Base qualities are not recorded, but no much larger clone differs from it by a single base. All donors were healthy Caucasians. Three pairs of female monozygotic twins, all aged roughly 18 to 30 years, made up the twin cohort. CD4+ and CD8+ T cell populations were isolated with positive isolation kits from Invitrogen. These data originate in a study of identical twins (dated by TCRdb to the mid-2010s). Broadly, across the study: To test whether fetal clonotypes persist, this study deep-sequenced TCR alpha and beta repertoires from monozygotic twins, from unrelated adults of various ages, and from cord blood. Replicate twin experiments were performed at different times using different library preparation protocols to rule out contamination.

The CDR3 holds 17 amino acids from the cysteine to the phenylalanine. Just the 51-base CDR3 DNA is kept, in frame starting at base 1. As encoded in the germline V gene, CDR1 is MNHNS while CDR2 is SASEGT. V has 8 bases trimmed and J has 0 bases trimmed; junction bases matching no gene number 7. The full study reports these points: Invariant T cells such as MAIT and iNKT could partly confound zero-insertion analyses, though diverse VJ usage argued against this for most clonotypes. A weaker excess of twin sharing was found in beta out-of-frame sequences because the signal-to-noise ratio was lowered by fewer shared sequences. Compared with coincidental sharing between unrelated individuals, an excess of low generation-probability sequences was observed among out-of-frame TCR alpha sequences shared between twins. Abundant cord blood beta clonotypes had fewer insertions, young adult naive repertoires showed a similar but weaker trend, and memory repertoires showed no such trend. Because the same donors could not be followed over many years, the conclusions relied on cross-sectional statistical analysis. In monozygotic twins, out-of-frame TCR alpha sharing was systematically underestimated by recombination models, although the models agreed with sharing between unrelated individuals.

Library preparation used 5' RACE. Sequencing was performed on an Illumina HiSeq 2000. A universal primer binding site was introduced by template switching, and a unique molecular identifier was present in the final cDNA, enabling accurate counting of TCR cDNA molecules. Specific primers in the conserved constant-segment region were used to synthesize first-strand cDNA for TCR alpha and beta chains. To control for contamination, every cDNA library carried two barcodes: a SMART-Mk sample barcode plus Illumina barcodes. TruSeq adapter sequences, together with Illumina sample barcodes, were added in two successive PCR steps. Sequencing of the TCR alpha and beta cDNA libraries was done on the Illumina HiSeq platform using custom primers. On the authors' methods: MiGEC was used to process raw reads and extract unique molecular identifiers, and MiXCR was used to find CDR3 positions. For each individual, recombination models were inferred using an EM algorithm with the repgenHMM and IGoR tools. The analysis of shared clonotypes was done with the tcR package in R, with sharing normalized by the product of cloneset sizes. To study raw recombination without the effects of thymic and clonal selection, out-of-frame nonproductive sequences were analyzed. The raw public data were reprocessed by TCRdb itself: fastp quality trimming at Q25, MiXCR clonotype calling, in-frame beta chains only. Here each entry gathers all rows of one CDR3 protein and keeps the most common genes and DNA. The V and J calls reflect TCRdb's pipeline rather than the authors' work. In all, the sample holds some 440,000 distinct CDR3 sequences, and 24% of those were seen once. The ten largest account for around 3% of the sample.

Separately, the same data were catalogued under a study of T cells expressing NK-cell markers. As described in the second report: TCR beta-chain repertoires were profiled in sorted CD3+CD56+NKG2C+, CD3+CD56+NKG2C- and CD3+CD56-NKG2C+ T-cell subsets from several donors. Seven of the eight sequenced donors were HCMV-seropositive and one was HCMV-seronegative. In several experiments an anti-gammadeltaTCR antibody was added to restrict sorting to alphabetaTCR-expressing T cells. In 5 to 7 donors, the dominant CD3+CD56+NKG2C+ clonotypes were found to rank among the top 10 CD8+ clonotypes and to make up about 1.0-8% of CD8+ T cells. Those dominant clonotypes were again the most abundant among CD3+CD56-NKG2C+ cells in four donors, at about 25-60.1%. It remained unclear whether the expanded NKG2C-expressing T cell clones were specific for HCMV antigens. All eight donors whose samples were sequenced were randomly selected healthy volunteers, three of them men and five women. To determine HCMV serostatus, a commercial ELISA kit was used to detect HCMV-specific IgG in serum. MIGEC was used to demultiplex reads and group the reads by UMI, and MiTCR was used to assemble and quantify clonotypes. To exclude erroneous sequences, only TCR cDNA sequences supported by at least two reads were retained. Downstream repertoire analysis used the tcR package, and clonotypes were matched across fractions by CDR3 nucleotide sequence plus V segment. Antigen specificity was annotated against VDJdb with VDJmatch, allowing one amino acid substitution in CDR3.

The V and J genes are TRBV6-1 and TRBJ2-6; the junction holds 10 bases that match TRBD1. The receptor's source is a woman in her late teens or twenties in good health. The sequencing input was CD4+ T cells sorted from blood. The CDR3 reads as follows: CASGRDRGYSGANVLTF. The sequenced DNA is TGTGCCAGCGGTCGGGACAGGGGATACTCTGGGGCCAACGTCCTGACTTTC.